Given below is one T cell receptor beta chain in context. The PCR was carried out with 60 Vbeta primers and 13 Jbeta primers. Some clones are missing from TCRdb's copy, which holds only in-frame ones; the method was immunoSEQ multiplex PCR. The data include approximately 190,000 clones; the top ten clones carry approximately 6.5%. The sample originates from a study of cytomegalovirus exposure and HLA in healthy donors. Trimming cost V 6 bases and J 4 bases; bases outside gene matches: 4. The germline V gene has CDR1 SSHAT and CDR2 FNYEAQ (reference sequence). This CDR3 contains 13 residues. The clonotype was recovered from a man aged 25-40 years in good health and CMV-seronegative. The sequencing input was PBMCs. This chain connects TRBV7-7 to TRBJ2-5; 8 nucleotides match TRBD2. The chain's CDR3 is CASRPGGGETQYF. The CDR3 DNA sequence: TGTGCCAGCAGACCGGGGGGGGGAGAGACCCAGTACTTC.